Given below is one T cell receptor beta chain in context. Antigen unknown. This specimen belongs to a study of T cells in Graves' hyperthyroidism and ophthalmopathy. The CDR3 sequence is 14 residues long. Germline CDR1 is ENHRY and CDR2 is SYGVKD. Trimming pared 8 bases from V and 7 bases from J, leaving 18 bases between. The diagnostic basis comprised clinical symptoms, serum thyroxine and TRAb, thyroid ultrasound and orbital computed tomography. General study findings and limits: A 13 V-J signature model discriminated ophthalmopathy versus stable hyperthyroidism. Blood shared most expanded thyroid clonotypes above 0.001. Before onset, ophthalmopathy was predicted by the model a median around 6 months earlier.

There were TCR beta CDR3 regions amplified from RNA transcripts. HTBI primers drove first-round RT-PCR of the TCR CDR3. Using its own MiXCR run on the multiplex PCR reads, TCRdb lists one record per CDR3 protein. This sample has over 650,000 distinct CDR3 sequences, with 45% found just once. This TCR was recovered from an adult man with Graves' disease, either hyperthyroidism or ophthalmopathy (not recorded which). Sequencing input: peripheral blood or thyroid tissue (not recorded which). The chain combines TRBV10-3 with TRBJ1-5; no firm D call. In DNA form, the CDR3 reads TGTGCCATCCGGGAGTCGGGCGGAGGACAGCCCCAGCATTTT. This gives the protein CAIRESGGGQPQHF.